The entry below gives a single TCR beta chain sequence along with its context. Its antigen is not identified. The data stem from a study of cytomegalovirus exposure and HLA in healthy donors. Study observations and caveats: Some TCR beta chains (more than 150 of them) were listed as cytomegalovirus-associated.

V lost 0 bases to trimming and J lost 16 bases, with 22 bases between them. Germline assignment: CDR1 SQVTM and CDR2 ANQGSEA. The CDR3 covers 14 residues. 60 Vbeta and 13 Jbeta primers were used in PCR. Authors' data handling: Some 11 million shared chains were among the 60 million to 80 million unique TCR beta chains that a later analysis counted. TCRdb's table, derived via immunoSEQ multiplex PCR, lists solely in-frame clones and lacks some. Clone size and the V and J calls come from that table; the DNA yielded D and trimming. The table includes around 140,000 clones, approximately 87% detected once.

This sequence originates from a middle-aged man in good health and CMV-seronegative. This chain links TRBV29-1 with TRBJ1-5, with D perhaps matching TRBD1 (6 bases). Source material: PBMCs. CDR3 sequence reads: CSVEDQRGTIQIHF. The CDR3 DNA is TGCAGCGTTGAAGACCAAAGGGGGACAATACAGATCCATTTT. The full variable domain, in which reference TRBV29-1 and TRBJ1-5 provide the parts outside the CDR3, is SAVISQKPSRDICQRGTSLTIQCQVDSQVTMMFWYRQQPGQSLTLIATANQGSEATYESGFVIDKFPISRPNLTFSTLTVSNMSPEDSSIYLCSVEDQRGTIQIHFGDGTRLSIL.